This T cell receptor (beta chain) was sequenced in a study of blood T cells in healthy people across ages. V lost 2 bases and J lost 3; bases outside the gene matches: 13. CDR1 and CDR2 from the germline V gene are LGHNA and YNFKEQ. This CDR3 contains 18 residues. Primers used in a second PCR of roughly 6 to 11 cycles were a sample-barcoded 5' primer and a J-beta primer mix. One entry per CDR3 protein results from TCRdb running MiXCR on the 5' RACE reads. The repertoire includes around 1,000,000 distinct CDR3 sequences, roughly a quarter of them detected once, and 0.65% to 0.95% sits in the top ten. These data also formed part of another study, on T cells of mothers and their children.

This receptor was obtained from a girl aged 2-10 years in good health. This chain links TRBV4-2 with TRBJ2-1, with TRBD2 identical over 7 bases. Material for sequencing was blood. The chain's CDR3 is CASSQSQSQRGFYNEQFF. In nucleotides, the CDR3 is TGTGCCAGCAGCCAAAGCCAAAGTCAGCGGGGCTTCTACAATGAGCAGTTCTTC.